The source of this T cell receptor beta chain is a study of T cells expressing NK-cell markers. Study overall: The sequencing cohort of eight donors included seven HCMV-seropositive individuals and one seronegative individual.

TCRdb reprocessed the 5' RACE reads and reports one entry per CDR3 protein, with no DNA. The listing records approximately 380,000 distinct CDR3 sequences. Germline CDR1 and CDR2: MNHEY and SMNVEV (reference sequence). The CDR3 is 15 residues long. The sequence was collected from a man between 18 and 69 years old in good health. The sample consisted of blood T cells: a sorted CD56 or NKG2C T cell subset, CD4+ or CD8+ T cells, or bulk PBMC T cells (not recorded which). This rearrangement joins TRBV27 to TRBJ2-5; lacking DNA, the TRBD2 call made by TCRdb goes unchecked. The CDR3: CASSSEWALSETQYF.